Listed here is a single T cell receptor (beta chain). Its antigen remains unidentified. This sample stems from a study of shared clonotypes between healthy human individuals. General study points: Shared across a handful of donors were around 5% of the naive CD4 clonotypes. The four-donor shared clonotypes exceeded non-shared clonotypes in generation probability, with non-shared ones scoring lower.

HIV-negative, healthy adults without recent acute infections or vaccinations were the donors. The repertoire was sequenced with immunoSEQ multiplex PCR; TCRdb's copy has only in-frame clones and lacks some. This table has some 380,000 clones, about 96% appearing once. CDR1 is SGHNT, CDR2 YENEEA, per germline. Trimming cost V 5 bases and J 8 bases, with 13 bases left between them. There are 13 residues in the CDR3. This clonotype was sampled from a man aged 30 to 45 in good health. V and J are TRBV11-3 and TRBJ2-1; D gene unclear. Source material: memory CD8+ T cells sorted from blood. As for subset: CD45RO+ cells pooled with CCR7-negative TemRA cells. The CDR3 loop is CASSITLSHEQFF. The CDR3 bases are TGTGCCAGCAGCATAACCCTCAGCCATGAGCAGTTCTTC.